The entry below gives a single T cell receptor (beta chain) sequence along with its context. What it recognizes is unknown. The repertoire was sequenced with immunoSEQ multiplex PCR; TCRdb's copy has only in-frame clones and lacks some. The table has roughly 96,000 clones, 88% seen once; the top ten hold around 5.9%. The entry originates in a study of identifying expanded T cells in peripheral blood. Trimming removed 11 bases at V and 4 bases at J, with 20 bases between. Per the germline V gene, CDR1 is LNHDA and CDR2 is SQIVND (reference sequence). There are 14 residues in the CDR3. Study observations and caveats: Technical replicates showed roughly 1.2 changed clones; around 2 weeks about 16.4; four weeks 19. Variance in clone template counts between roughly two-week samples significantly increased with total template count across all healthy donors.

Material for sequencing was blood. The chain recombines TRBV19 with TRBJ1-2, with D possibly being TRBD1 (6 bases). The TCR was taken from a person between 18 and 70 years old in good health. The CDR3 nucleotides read TGTGCCTCCTCTTTACGGGGGGCCGTCTATGGCTACACCTTC. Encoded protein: CASSLRGAVYGYTF.